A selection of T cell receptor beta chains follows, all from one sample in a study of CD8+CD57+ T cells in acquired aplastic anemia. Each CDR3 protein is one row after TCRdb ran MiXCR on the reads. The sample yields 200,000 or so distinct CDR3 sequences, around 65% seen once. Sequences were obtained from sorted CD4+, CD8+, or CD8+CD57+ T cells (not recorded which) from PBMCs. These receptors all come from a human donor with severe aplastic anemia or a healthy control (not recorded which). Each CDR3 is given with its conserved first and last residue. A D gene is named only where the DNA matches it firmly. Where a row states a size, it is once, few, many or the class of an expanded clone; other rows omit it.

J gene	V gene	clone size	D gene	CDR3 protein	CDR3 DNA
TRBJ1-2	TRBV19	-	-	CASSKAGTNYGYTF	TGTGCCAGTAGTAAGGCAGGGACTAACTATGGCTACACCTTC
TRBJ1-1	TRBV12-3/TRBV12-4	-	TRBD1	CASSEPGTGRNTEAFF	TGTGCCAGCAGTGAGCCCGGGACAGGACGTAACACTGAAGCTTTCTTT
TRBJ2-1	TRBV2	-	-	CASSRTDGLGEQFF	TGTGCCAGCAGTCGGACAGACGGTTTGGGTGAGCAGTTCTTC
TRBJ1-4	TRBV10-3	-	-	CAISERGPREEEKLFF	TGTGCCATCAGTGAGCGGGGACCCCGGGAGGAGGAAAAACTGTTTTTT
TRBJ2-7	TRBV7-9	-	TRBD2	CASSTSGVPPYEQYF	TGTGCCAGCAGCACTAGCGGGGTACCCCCCTACGAGCAGTACTTC
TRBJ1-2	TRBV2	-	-	CASSPRTENYGYTF	TGTGCCAGCAGCCCCCGGACAGAGAACTATGGCTACACCTTC
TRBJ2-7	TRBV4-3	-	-	CASSSRGQSYEQYF	TGCGCCAGCAGCTCCAGAGGCCAGTCCTACGAGCAGTACTTC
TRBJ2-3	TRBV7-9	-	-	CASSLEPKAADTQYF	TGTGCCAGCAGCTTAGAACCAAAAGCGGCAGATACGCAGTATTTT
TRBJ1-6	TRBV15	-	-	CATSRSRGSYNSPLHF	TGTGCCACCAGCAGGAGTCGCGGGAGCTATAATTCACCCCTCCACTTT
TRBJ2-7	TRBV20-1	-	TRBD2	CSVQTGTSGYEQYF	TGCAGTGTTCAGACCGGGACTAGCGGATACGAGCAGTACTTC
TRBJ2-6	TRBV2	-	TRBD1	CASSEEGGQGFSGANVLTF	TGTGCCAGCAGTGAAGAGGGGGGACAGGGCTTCTCTGGGGCCAACGTCCTGACTTTC
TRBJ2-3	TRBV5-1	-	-	CASSLPLVAGLADTQYF	TGCGCCAGCAGCTTGCCCCTCGTTGCGGGCCTCGCAGATACGCAGTATTTT
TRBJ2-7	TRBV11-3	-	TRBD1	CASSIRQGAGEQYF	TGTGCCAGCAGCATAAGACAGGGGGCAGGGGAGCAGTACTTC
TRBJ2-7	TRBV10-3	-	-	CAISESYGFYEQYF	TGTGCCATCAGTGAGTCGTACGGATTCTACGAGCAGTACTTC
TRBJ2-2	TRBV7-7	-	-	CASSQGGAVTGGELFF	TGTGCTAGCAGCCAAGGGGGGGCTGTAACTGGCGGGGAGCTGTTTTTT
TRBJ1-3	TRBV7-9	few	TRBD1	CASSHLGQSYSGNTIYF	TGTGCCAGCAGCCATTTGGGACAGTCGTACTCTGGAAACACCATATATTTT
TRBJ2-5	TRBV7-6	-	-	CASSLPGTNQETQYF	TGTGCCAGCAGCTTACCCGGGACAAACCAAGAGACCCAGTACTTC
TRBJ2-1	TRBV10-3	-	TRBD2	CAISEGTSGSSVREQFF	TGTGCCATTTCCGAGGGGACTAGCGGGAGCTCAGTGAGAGAGCAGTTCTTC